This TCR beta chain was obtained from a study of blood T cells in healthy people across ages. General study points: PBMCs were not sorted, which prevented a conclusive comparison of naive versus antigen-experienced cells.

Primers used in a second PCR of about 7 to 11 cycles were a sample-barcoded 5' primer and a J-beta primer mix. From each sample, at least 2.5 million paired-end reads containing CDR3 were obtained. TCRdb re-called the 5' RACE reads with MiXCR, one entry per CDR3 protein. The table includes about 780,000 distinct CDR3 sequences, 35% to 50% detected once. The sample providers were healthy Caucasian people from Russia, aged roughly 6 to 90. CDR3 size: 15 residues. Germline CDR1 reads DFQATT; CDR2 reads SNEGSKA (reference sequence). V was pared by 5 bases and J by 4 bases, with 19 bases between. The table lists this clonotype with many counts. No antigen is known for it.

Sample: blood. This TCR derives from a man older than 75 in good health. J is TRBJ2-3 and V is TRBV20-1, with D hard to call. The CDR3 nucleotides read TGCAGTGCTGTCGGAGCGACGGGCACGGCAGATACGCAGTATTTT. Translated, it gives CSAVGATGTADTQYF.